This T cell receptor beta chain emerged from a study of shared clonotypes between healthy human individuals. Assay runs were performed at deep level. PBMC DNA, left unsorted, was sequenced on ten immunoSEQ deep assay plates. Produced via immunoSEQ multiplex PCR; TCRdb's table is partial and in-frame only. The table lists approximately 500,000 clones, around 85% of them singletons. About this clone: Its antigen is currently unknown. A far larger clone is off by one base, so a read error is likely.

Study-wide results and limits: Sampling involved blood alone; tissue repertoires likely differ. How much donors shared clonotypes was expected to be affected by sequencing depth.

This clonotype was obtained from a woman aged 40-49 years in good health. Some clones in this sample may be carry-over from other donors' samples. The sample comprised PBMCs.

This CDR3 is CASSPTGNTEAFF. The CDR3 DNA reads as TGTGCCAGCAGTCCAACAGGGAACACTGAAGCTTTCTTT. V usage is TRBV6-1 and J usage is TRBJ1-1; maybe TRBD1 (5 bases). V was pared by 5 bases and J by 1 base, with 8 bases between. Germline loops: CDR1 MNHNS, CDR2 SASEGT. The CDR3 totals 13 residues.